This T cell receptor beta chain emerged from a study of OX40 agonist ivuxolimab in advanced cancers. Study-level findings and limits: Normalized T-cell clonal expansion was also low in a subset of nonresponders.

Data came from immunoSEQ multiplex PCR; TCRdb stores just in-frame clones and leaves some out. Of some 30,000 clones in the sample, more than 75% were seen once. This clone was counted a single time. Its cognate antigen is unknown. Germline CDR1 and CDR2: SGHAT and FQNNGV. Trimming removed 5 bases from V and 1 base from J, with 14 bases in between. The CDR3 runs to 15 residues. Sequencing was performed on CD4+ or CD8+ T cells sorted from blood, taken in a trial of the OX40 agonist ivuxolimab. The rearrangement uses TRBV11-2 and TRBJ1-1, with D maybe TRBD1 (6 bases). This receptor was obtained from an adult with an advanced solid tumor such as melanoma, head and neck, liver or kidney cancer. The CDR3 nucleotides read TGTGCCAGCAGCCCCCCCCGGACAGAGAACACTGAAGCTTTCTTT. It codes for CASSPPRTENTEAFF.